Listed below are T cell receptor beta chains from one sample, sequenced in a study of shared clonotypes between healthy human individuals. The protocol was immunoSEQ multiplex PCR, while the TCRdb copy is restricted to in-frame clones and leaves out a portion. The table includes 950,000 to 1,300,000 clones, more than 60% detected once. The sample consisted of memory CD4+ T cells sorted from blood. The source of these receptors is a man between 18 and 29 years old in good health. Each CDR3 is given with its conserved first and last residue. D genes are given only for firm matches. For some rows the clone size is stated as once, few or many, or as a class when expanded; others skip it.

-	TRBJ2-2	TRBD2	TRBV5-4	TGTGCCAGCAGCCTGGGACTAGCGGGAGGTTCCGGGGAGCTGTTTTTT	CASSLGLAGGSGELFF
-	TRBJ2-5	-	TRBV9	TGTGCCAGCAGCGCCCACGACGGAGTAGAGACCCAGTACTTC	CASSAHDGVETQYF
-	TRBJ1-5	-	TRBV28	TGTGCCAGCAGTCGGGGAGCGGACAGTTATAGCAATCAGCCCCAGCATTTT	CASSRGADSYSNQPQHF
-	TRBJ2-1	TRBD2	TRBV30	TGTGCCTGGAGTGGGGGACTAGCGGGAGTGGATGAGCAGTTCTTC	CAWSGGLAGVDEQFF
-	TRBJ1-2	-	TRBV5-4	TGTGCCAGCAGCACCATACAGAGTAACTATGGCTACACCTTC	CASSTIQSNYGYTF
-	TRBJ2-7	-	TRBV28	TGTGCCAGCAGTTTTCGCCTCTACGAGCAGTACTTC	CASSFRLYEQYF
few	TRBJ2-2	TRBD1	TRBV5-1	TGCGCCAGCAGCTTAGCAGGACAGGGGGCGCCCGGGGAGCTGTTTTTT	CASSLAGQGAPGELFF
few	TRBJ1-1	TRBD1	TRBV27	TGTGCCAGCAGTTCCTACAGGGGCGAGGCTTTCTTT	CASSSYRGEAFF
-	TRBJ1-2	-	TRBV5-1	TGCGCCAGCAGCTTGGTTGGGAGTGGGTATGGCTACACCTTC	CASSLVGSGYGYTF
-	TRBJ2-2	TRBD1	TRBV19	TGTGCCAGTAGTCCGGGACAGACAAACACCGGGGAGCTGTTTTTT	CASSPGQTNTGELFF
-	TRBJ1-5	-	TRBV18	TGTGCCAGCTCACCATCGCCACAGACCTATAGCAATCAGCCCCAGCATTTT	CASSPSPQTYSNQPQHF
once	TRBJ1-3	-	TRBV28	TGTGCCAGCACGTCCTTAAACCGGGACAACTCTGGAAACACCATATATTTT	CASTSLNRDNSGNTIYF
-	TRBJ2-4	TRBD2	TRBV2	TGTGCCAGCAGTGAAAGGACTAGCGGGGATCTAGCCAAAAACATTCAGTACTTC	CASSERTSGDLAKNIQYF
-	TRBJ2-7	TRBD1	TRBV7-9	TGTGCCAGCGGACAGGGGCGAGACGAGCAGTACTTC	CASGQGRDEQYF
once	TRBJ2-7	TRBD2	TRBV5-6	TGTGCCAGCAGCCAGTTGGGACTAGCCTACGAGCAGTACTTC	CASSQLGLAYEQYF
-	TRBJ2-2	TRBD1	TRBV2	TGTGCCAGCAGCGGTACAGGGGGCTGGGCCGGGGAGCTGTTTTTT	CASSGTGGWAGELFF
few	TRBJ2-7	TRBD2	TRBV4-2	TGTGCCAGCAGCCAGCCTACTAGCGGGGGGTACCCCTACGAGCAGTACTTC	CASSQPTSGGYPYEQYF
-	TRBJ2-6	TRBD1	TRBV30	TGTGCCTGGAGTGGTCGGGACAGGGAGGGAAACTCTGGGGCCAACGTCCTGACTTTC	CAWSGRDREGNSGANVLTF
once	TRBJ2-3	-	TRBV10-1	TGCGCCAGCAGAGGGGCCAGGGGACGATGTGGAGCCACAGATACGCAGTATTTT	CASRGARGRCGATDTQYF
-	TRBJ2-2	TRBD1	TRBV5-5	TGTGCCAGCAGCGCCCGACAGGGAGTTGGCACCGGGGAGCTGTTTTTT	CASSARQGVGTGELFF
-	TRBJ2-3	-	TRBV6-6	TGTGCCAGCTTGAGGGGAGATACGCAGTATTTT	CASLRGDTQYF
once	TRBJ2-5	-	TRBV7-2	TGTGCCAGCAGCTTACTGGGGGATTTGGAGACCCAGTACTTC	CASSLLGDLETQYF
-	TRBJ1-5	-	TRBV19	TGTGCCAGTAGTCTTGGACAAGGGAGGGAGCCCCAGCATTTT	CASSLGQGREPQHF
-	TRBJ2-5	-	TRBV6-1	TGTGCCAGCAGCATAAACTGGGCCCAAGAGACCCAGTACTTC	CASSINWAQETQYF
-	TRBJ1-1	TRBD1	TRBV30	TGTGCCTGGGCCAAGGGAGGGGGCGGCACTGAAGCTTTCTTT	CAWAKGGGGTEAFF
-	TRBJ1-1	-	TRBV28	TGTGCCAGCAGTCCCCCCCCGTGGGACACTGAAGCTTTCTTT	CASSPPPWDTEAFF
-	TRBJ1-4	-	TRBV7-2	TGTGCCAGCAGCTTAGCTGGCGGGGTTGAAAAACTGTTTTTT	CASSLAGGVEKLFF
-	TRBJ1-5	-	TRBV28	TGTGCCAGCAGTTGGACCGCGGATAGCAATCAGCCCCAGCATTTT	CASSWTADSNQPQHF
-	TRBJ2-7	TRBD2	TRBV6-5	TGTGCCAGCAGTTACTCGGGTAGCGGGAGCTACGAGCAGTACTTC	CASSYSGSGSYEQYF
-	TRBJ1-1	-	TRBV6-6	TGTGCCAGCAGTTACCCCAAAGGGCAGCTGAACACTGAAGCTTTCTTT	CASSYPKGQLNTEAFF
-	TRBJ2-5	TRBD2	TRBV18	TGTGCCAGCTCACCACCGGATACGGGAGGAGAGACCCAGTACTTC	CASSPPDTGGETQYF
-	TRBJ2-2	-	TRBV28	TGTGCCAGCAAGAGCAGGAGGCTTAGCGGGGAGCTGTTTTTT	CASKSRRLSGELFF
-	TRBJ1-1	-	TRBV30	TGTGCCTGTGAGGGGTTGGGGACTGAAACTTTCTTT	CACEGLGTETFF
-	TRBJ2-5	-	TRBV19	TGTGCCAGTAGTACTGCGGGGAATCGGCAAGAGACCCAGTACTTC	CASSTAGNRQETQYF
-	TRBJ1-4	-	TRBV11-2	TGTGCCAGCAGCTTAGATCTCGGAGATAATGAAAAACTGTTTTTT	CASSLDLGDNEKLFF
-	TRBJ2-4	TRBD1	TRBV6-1	TGTGCCAGCAGTGACGCCCGACAGGGGTCCAAAAACATTCAGTACTTC	CASSDARQGSKNIQYF
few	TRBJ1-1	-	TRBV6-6	TGTGCCAGCAGTTACTCCGCGGGGATAACTGAAGCTTTCTTT	CASSYSAGITEAFF